Each of the 7 T cell receptor beta chains below was sequenced from the same sample in a study of blood T cell repertoires in COVID-19. Only in-frame clones appear in the TCRdb table, and some are missing; sequencing was by immunoSEQ multiplex PCR. This sample yields approximately 300,000 clones, of which over 90% are seen a single time; 3.9% belongs to the top ten. Sequenced input: PBMCs or T cells enriched from blood (not recorded which). Receptor source: a woman between 25 and 40 years old who had been exposed to COVID-19.

The J gene is TRBJ2-1, the V gene TRBV19; D is unresolved. The length of the CDR3 is 17 residues. Germline V CDR1 and CDR2: LNHDA, SQIVND (reference sequence). The V gene lost 6 bases and the J gene lost 4 bases, with 22 bases spanning the gap. CDR3 nucleotide sequence: TGTGCCAGTAGGAGTGGCCATTACGGGTACTTATACAATGAGCAGTTCTTC. Translating gives CASRSGHYGYLYNEQFF. Supplemented by reference TRBV19 and TRBJ2-1, the full variable domain reads DGGITQSPKYLFRKEGQNVTLSCEQNLNHDAMYWYRQDPGQGLRLIYYSQIVNDFQKGDIAEGYSVSREKKESFPLTVTSAQKNPTAFYLCASRSGHYGYLYNEQFFGPGTRLTVL.

The chain carries TRBV10-3 and TRBJ2-5, with 12 bases lining up with TRBD2. CDR3 size: 16 residues. CDR1 ENHRY and CDR2 SYGVKD come from the germline V gene. V gave up 4 bases and J gave up 5 bases; unmatched junction bases: 8. CDR3 nucleotides: TGTGCCATCAGTGCCCTAGCGGGGGGGCCTCGGGAGACCCAGTACTTC. This translates into CAISALAGGPRETQYF.

The CDR3: CASSLWGSPGGYTF. DNA for the CDR3: TGTGCCAGCAGTTTATGGGGCTCGCCCGGGGGCTACACCTTC. The V call is TRBV27, the J call TRBJ1-2; perhaps TRBD1 as D (5 bases). This CDR3 has 14 amino acids. Germline CDR1 is MNHEY and CDR2 is SMNVEV (reference sequence). V was clipped by 1 base and J by 8 bases, with 14 bases between them.

The gene calls are TRBV6-5 and TRBJ2-1; 8 nucleotides align to TRBD2. The CDR3 spans 14 residues. Trimming removed 7 bases from V and 7 bases from J; junction bases left unmatched: 9. CDR1 is MNHEY and CDR2 is SVGAGI in the germline V gene. CDR3 in amino acids: CASNERGGVNEQFF. The CDR3 DNA reads as TGTGCCAGCAACGAACGGGGGGGCGTTAATGAGCAGTTCTTC.

The count of this clone is one. V and J are TRBV6-1 and TRBJ1-2, with a tentative D call TRBD1 (6 bases). The germline V gene encodes CDR1 MNHNS and CDR2 SASEGT. V was trimmed by 0 bases and J by 0 bases, leaving 8 bases between them. CDR3 size: 15 residues. CDR3: CASSEAGHANYGYTF. CDR3 in DNA: TGTGCCAGCAGTGAAGCGGGACACGCTAACTATGGCTACACCTTC.

This chain connects TRBV7-9 to TRBJ1-2; no reliable D call. V shed 1 base and J shed 6 bases, with 9 bases lying between them. The CDR3 spans 13 residues. Germline assignment: CDR1 SEHNR and CDR2 FQNEAQ (reference sequence). CDR3 amino acids: CASSLGVRDGYTF. The DNA for the CDR3 is TGTGCCAGCAGCTTAGGGGTGCGGGATGGCTACACCTTC.

The genes are TRBV11-2 and TRBJ2-7; the D gene is possibly TRBD2 (5 bases). The V gene's germline CDR1 is SGHAT and CDR2 FQNNGV. The CDR3 consists of 13 residues. V lost 1 base to trimming and J lost 7 bases, with 11 bases between them. CDR3 nucleotides: TGTGCCAGCAGCTTAGGAGGGAGACGAGAGCAGTACTTC. Translating gives CASSLGGRREQYF.